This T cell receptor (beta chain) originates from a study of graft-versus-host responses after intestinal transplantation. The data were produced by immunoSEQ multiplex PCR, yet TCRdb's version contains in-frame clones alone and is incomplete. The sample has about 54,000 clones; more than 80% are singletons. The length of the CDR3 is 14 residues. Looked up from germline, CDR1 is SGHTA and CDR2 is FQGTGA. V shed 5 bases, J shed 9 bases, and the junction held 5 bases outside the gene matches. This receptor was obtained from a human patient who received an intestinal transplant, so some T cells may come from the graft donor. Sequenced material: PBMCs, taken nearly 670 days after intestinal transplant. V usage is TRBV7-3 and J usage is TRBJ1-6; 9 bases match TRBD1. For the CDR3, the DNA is TGTGCCAGCAGCACCGGGACAGGGTCTTCACCCCTCCACTTT. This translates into CASSTGTGSSPLHF.